This TCR beta chain derives from a study of early T cells in non-severe SARS-CoV-2 infection. This clonotype occurred a few times. Its specificity is unknown. V was pared by 5 bases and J by 0 bases, with 6 bases of the junction left unmatched. The CDR3 has 16 residues. Germline CDR1 and CDR2: DFQATT and SNEGSKA (reference sequence). Unique molecular identifier tags were affixed to discrete cDNA molecules. Via MiXCR, TCRdb re-called the 5' RACE reads, giving one row per CDR3 protein. The table shows some 64,000 distinct CDR3 sequences, with roughly 9% occurring only once. Study outcomes and limitations: Private and CD4 specificities were missed by VDJdb matching, which favored anti-spike CD8 responses.

The chain carries TRBV20-1 and TRBJ2-1, with 11 bases matching TRBD2. Specimen: whole blood, collected at baseline. This sequence originates from an adult who was a healthcare worker with PCR-confirmed SARS-CoV-2 infection or an uninfected control (not recorded which). The CDR3 DNA sequence: TGCAGTGCTGAGCCGGGACTAGCGGCCTCCTACAATGAGCAGTTCTTC. Protein: CSAEPGLAASYNEQFF.